Sequencing of this TCR beta chain was carried out in a study of spatial heterogeneity in lung cancer. Study context: Detection consistently yielded more beta chains than alpha chains. Raw sequencing reads included, on average, more than eight appearances of each unique TCR and UMI combination.

This clonotype was found a few times. Unique molecular identifiers, one per molecule, were present on every TCR cDNA molecule. Each CDR3 protein is one row after TCRdb ran MiXCR on the 5' RACE reads. The sample includes some 64,000 distinct CDR3 sequences, 8.4% seen only once; the top ten take over 13%. CDR3 length: 15 amino acids. V gave up 2 bases and J gave up 2 bases, with 10 bases separating them. Germline-derived CDR1 and CDR2 are SEHNR and FQNEAQ (reference sequence). Time point here: sample taken at primary tumor resection. From tumor, nontumor lung or frozen PBMC, whole RNA was taken unsorted for sequencing. Untreated early-stage non-small cell lung cancer patients, some 70 in total, were the donors.

This TCR derives from a female donor with early-stage non-small cell lung cancer. This chain connects TRBV7-9 to TRBJ2-1; tentative D call: TRBD1 (6 bases). The sample was PBMCs, taken at surgery. DNA for the CDR3: TGTGCCAGCAGCTTAAGGCAGGGGACCTACAATGAGCAGTTCTTC. Its translation is CASSLRQGTYNEQFF.